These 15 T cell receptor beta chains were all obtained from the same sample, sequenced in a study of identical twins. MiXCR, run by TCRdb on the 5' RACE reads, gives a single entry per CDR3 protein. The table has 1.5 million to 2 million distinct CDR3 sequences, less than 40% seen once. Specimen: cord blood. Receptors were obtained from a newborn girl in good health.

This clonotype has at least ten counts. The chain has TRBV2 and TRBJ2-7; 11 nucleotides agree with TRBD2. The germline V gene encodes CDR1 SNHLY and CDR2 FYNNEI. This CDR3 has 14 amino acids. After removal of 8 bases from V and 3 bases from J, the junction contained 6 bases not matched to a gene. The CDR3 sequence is CASSRLAGNYEQYF. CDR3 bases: TGTGCCAGCTCTAGACTAGCGGGAAACTACGAGCAGTACTTC.

DNA for the CDR3: TGTGCCAGCAGCTTAACGTACTCCCCGAGGAATGAGCAGTTCTTC. It yields the protein CASSLTYSPRNEQFF. The chain has TRBV7-9 and TRBJ2-1; D call uncertain. This CDR3 region has 15 residues. V lost 2 bases and J 7 bases, leaving 15 bases between the germline ends. Germline CDR1 is SEHNR and CDR2 is FQNEAQ (reference sequence).

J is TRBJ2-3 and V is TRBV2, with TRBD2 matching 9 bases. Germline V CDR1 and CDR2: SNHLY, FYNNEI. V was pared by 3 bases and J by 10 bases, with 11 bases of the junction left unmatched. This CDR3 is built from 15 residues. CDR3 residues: CASSDSGRLAGSQYF. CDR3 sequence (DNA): TGTGCCAGCAGTGATTCGGGGCGCCTAGCGGGATCGCAGTATTTT.

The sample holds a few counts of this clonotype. CDR3 coding DNA: TGTGCCAGCAGCTTACTTAGCGTTAGCGGGGGGCACGAGCAGTACTTC. As protein: CASSLLSVSGGHEQYF. This chain links TRBV7-2 with TRBJ2-7; 10 bases are a match to TRBD2. Germline V gene data show CDR1 as SGHTA and CDR2 as FQGNSA. The CDR3 spans 16 residues. With 2 bases clipped from V and 5 bases from J, the junction kept 9 bases outside the gene matches.

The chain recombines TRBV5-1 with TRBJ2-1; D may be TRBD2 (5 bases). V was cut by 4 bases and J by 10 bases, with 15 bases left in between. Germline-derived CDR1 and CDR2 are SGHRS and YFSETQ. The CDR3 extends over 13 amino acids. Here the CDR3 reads CASSVTTFGEQFF. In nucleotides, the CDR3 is TGCGCCAGCAGCGTGACTACCTTCGGAGAGCAGTTCTTC.

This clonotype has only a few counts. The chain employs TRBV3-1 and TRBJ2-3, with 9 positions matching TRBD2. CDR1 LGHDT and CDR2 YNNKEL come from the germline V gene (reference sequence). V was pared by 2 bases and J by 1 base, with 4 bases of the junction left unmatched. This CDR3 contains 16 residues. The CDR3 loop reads CASSQFLAGRTDTQYF. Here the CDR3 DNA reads TGTGCCAGCAGCCAATTTCTAGCGGGACGCACAGATACGCAGTATTTT.

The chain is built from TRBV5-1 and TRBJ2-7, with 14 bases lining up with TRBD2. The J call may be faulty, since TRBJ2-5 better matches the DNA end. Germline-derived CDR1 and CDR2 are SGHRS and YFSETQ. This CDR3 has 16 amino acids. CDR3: CASRIRLAGGQETQYF. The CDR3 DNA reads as TGCGCCAGCAGAATACGACTAGCGGGGGGGCAGGAGACCCAGTACTTC.

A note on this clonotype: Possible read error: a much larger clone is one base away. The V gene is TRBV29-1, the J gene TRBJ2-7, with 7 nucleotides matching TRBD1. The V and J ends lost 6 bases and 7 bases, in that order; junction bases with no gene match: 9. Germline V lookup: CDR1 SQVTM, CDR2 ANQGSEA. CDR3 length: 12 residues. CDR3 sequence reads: CSVGPMDREQYF. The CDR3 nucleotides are TGCAGCGTGGGGCCAATGGACAGGGAGCAGTACTTC.

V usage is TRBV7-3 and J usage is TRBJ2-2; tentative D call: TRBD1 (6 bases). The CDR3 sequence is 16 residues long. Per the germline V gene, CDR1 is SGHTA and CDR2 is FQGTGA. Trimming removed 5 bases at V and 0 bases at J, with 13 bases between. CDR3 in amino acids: CASSPRGQPNTGELFF. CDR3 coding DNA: TGTGCCAGCAGCCCCCGGGGACAACCGAACACCGGGGAGCTGTTTTTT.

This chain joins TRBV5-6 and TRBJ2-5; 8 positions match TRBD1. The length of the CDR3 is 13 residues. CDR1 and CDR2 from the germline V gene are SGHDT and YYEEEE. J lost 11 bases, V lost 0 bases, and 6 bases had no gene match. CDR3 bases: TGTGCCAGCAGCTTGGCCTCCGGGACAGGTCAGTACTTC. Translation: CASSLASGTGQYF. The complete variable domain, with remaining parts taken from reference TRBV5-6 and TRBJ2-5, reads DAGVTQSPTHLIKTRGQQVTLRCSPKSGHDTVSWYQQALGQGPQFIFQYYEEEERQRGNFPDRFSGHQFPNYSSELNVNALLLGDSALYLCASSLASGTGQYFGPGTRLLVL.

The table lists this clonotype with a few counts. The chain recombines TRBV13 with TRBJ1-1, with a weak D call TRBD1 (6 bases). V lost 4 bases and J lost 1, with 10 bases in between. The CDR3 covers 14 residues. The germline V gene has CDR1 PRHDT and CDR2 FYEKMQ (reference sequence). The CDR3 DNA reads TGTGCCAGCAGCTCCCTGGGACAGAACACTGAAGCTTTCTTT. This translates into CASSSLGQNTEAFF.

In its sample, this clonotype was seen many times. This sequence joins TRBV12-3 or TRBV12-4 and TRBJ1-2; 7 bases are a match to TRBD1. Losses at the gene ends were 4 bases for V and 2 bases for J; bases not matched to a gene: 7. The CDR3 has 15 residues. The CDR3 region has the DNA TGTGCCAGCAGTTCCGACTGGACAGGAAACTATGGCTACACCTTC. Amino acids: CASSSDWTGNYGYTF.

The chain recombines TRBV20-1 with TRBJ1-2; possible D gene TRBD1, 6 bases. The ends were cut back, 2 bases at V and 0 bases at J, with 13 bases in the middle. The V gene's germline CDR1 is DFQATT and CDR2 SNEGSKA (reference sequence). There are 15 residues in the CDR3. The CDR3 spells CSARHRDRANYGYTF. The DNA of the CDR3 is TGCAGTGCTAGACACAGGGATCGGGCTAACTATGGCTACACCTTC.

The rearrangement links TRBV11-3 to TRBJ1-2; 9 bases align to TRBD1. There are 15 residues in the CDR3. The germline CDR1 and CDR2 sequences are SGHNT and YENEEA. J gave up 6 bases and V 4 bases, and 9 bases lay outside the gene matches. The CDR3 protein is CASSSRQGVGDGYTF. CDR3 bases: TGTGCCAGCAGCTCAAGACAGGGGGTGGGGGATGGCTACACCTTC.

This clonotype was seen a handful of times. CDR3 protein: CASSPVPSGSSYNEQFF. In DNA, the CDR3 is TGTGCCAGCAGCCCAGTCCCTAGCGGGAGCTCCTACAATGAGCAGTTCTTC. The genes are TRBV9 and TRBJ2-1, with TRBD2 identical over 10 bases. The length of the CDR3 is 17 residues. Germline V gene data show CDR1 as SGDLS and CDR2 as YYNGEE. Trimming cost V 4 bases and J 0 bases; bases outside gene matches: 7.